This TCR beta chain was sequenced in a study of neoadjuvant nivolumab and ipilimumab in lung cancer. Whole-study results and caveats: Compared with tumor-adjacent uninvolved lung, resected tumors showed greater richness and clonality. Higher pretherapy blood TCR richness went with higher resected-tumor richness.

Clones were sequenced by immunoSEQ multiplex PCR, and TCRdb holds only the in-frame ones, with some missing. The table shows fewer than 35,000 clones, with around nine tenths occurring only once. The germline V gene has CDR1 SGHNT and CDR2 YYREEE (reference sequence). The length of the CDR3 is 13 residues. The J segment lost 2 bases and the V segment lost 5 bases, leaving 4 bases of the junction unmatched. Worth noting for this clone: Its matching antigen is unknown.

The sample consisted of peripheral blood, taken after neoadjuvant nivolumab, alone or with ipilimumab, at or shortly before surgery. The source is an adult with non-small cell lung cancer. V gene TRBV5-4 combines with J gene TRBJ2-7, with 7 positions matching TRBD1. CDR3 amino acids: CASRRDRAYEQYF. The CDR3 bases are TGTGCCAGCAGACGGGACAGAGCCTACGAGCAGTACTTC.